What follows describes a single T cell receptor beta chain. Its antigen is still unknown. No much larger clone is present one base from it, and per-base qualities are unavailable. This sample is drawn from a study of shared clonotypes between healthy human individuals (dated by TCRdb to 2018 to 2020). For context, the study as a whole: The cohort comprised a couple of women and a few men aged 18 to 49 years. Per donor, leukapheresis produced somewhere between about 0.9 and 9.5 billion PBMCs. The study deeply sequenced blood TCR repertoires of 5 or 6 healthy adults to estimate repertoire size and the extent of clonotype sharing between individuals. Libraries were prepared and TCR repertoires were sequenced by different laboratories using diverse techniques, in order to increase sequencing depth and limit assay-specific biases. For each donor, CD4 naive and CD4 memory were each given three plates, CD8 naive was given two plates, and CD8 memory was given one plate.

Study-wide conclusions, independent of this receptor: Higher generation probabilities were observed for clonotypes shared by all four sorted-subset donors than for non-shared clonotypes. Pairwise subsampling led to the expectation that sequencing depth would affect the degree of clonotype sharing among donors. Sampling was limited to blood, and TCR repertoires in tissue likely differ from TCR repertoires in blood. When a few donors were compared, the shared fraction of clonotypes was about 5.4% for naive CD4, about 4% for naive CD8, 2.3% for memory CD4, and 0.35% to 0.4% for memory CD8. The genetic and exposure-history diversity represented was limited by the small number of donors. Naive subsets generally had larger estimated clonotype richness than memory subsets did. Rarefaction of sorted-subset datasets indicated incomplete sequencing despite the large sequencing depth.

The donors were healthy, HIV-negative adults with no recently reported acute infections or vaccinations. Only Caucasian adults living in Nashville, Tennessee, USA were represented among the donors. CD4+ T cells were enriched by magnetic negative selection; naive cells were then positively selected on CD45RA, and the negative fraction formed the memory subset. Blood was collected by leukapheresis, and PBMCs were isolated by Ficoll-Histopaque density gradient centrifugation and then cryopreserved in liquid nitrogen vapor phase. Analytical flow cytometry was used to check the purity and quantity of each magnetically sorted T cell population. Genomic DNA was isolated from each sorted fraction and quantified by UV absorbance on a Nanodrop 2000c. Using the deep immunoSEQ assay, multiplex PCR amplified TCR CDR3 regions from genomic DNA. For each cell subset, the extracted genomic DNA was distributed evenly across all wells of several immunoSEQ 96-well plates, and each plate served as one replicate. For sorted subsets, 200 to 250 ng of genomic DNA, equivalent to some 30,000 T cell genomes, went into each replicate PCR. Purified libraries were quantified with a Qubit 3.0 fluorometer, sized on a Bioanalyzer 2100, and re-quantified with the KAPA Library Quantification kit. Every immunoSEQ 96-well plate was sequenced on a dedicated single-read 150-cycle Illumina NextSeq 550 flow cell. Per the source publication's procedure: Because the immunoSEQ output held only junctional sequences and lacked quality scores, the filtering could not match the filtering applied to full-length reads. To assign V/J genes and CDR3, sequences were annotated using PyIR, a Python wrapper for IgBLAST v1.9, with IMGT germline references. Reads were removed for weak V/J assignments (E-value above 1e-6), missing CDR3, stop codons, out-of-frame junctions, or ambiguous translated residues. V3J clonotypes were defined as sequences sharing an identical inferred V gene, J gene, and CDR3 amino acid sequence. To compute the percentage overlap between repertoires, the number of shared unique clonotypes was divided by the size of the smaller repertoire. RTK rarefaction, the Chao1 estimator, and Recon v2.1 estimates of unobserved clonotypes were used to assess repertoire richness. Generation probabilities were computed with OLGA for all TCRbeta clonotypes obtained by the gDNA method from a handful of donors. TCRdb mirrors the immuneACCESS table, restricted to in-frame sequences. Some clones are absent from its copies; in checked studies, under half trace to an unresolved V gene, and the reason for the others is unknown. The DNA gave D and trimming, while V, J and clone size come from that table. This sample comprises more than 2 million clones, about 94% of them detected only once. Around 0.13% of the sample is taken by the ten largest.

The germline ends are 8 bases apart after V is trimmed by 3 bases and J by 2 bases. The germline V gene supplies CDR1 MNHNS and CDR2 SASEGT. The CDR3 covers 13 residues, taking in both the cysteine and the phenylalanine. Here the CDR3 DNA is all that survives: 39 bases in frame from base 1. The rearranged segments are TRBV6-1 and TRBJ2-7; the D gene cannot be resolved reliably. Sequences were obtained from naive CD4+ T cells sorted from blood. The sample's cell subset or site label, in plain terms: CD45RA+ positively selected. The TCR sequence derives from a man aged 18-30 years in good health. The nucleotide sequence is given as TGTGCCAGCAGTGAGGGGTTACCCTACGAGCAGTACTTC. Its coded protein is CASSEGLPYEQYF.